This TCR beta chain was sequenced in a study of CD8 T cells in ankylosing spondylitis. With 6 bases clipped from V and 8 bases from J, the junction kept 10 bases outside the gene matches. The CDR3 covers 13 residues. Germline assignment: CDR1 DFQATT and CDR2 SNEGSKA (reference sequence). With molecular barcodes, quantitative 5'-RACE was used to make the TCR beta libraries. One entry per CDR3 protein, called by TCRdb with MiXCR from the 5' RACE reads. Here the sample spans under 250,000 distinct CDR3 sequences, 30% to 35% being singletons. This chain uses TRBV20-1 with TRBJ1-2; 9 bases agree with TRBD1. The source material was blood, either unsorted or a sorted T cell fraction (not recorded which). The sequence came from a male donor with ankylosing spondylitis or in good health (not recorded which). CDR3 DNA sequence: TGCAGTGCCGAGCTGGGACAGGGTGACGGCTACACCTTC. It yields the protein CSAELGQGDGYTF.